A selection of T cell receptor beta chains follows, all from one sample in a study of T cell repertoires in cytomegalovirus infection. The antigens for these receptors are not known. TCRdb re-called the reads with MiXCR, one entry per CDR3 protein. This sample carries some 920,000 distinct CDR3 sequences, approximately 30% of them seen once, and the ten largest clones take 10% to 15%. Sequences were derived from cultured CD8+ T cells from PBMCs, sampled from culture after CMV antigen stimulation. These TCRs come from a human donor in good health (CMV status not recorded). Some clones in this sample may be carry-over from other donors' samples. CDR3s include the opening cysteine and the closing phenylalanine or tryptophan. The D gene is left open where the match is weak. The listing skips clone size in some rows; elsewhere it reads once, few, many or a size class.

v_call	j_call	d_call	clone_size	cdr3_length	cdr3_aa	cdr3_nt
TRBV2	TRBJ2-2	.	few	12	CASVPPLGELFF	TGTGCCAGCGTTCCGCCCCTCGGGGAGCTGTTTTTT
TRBV5-8	TRBJ2-7	TRBD2	.	15	CASSARLAGAYEQYF	TGTGCCAGCAGCGCAAGACTAGCGGGGGCCTACGAGCAGTACTTC
TRBV7-2	TRBJ2-1	.	.	20	CASSLTGTGFRGGPYNEQFF	TGTGCCAGCAGCTTAACCGGGACAGGGTTTCGGGGGGGACCTTACAATGAGCAGTTCTTC
TRBV28	TRBJ1-5	TRBD1	.	15	CASSLGTGGRQPQHF	TGTGCCAGCAGTTTGGGGACAGGGGGCCGTCAGCCCCAGCATTTT
TRBV4-1	TRBJ2-1	.	many	13	CASSEPGYNEQFF	TGCGCCAGCAGCGAACCGGGGTACAATGAGCAGTTCTTC
TRBV24-1	TRBJ2-1	TRBD2	.	12	CAVGQRGGEQFF	TGTGCCGTGGGACAGCGGGGGGGAGAGCAGTTCTTC
TRBV10-3	TRBJ2-1	.	few	12	CAINGGYNEQFF	TGTGCCATCAATGGAGGATACAATGAGCAGTTCTTC
TRBV9	TRBJ2-1	.	.	12	CASSGDGDEQFF	TGTGCCAGCAGCGGAGACGGGGATGAGCAGTTCTTC
TRBV12-3/TRBV12-4	TRBJ1-1	TRBD1	.	13	CASKGTGNTEAFF	TGTGCCAGCAAAGGGACAGGGAACACTGAAGCTTTCTTT
TRBV20-1	TRBJ1-1	.	.	14	CSAPNREQNTEAFF	TGCAGTGCACCAAACAGGGAACAAAACACTGAAGCTTTCTTT
TRBV5-1	TRBJ2-2	TRBD2	many	16	CASSLLAGGDTGELFF	TGCGCCAGCAGCTTGTTAGCGGGGGGCGACACCGGGGAGCTGTTTTTT
TRBV19	TRBJ2-1	TRBD1	.	16	CASSIGQGISYNEQFF	TGTGCCAGTAGTATAGGACAGGGAATATCCTACAATGAGCAGTTCTTC
TRBV5-1	TRBJ1-2	.	few	14	CASSLDGGEYGYTF	TGCGCCAGCAGCTTGGATGGGGGCGAGTATGGCTACACCTTC
TRBV4-2	TRBJ1-5	.	few	17	CASSQVGAGNSNQPQHF	TGTGCCAGCAGCCAAGTTGGCGCCGGGAATAGCAATCAGCCCCAGCATTTT
TRBV12-3/TRBV12-4	TRBJ2-3	TRBD2	.	16	CASSHPSGAGTDTQYF	TGTGCCAGCAGTCACCCAAGCGGGGCCGGCACAGATACGCAGTATTTT
TRBV24-1	TRBJ1-2	TRBD1	.	13	CATSERQGRSYTF	TGTGCCACCAGTGAACGACAGGGTAGAAGCTACACCTTC
TRBV2	TRBJ1-1	.	few	12	CASRYVNTEAFF	TGTGCCAGCAGATACGTTAACACTGAAGCTTTCTTT
TRBV10-3	TRBJ2-7	TRBD1	.	14	CAIRTGQVTYEQYF	TGTGCCATCAGGACCGGACAGGTCACCTACGAGCAGTACTTC
TRBV7-6	TRBJ1-2	.	many	16	CASSFPRGGANEDYTF	TGTGCCAGCAGCTTCCCCCGGGGGGGGGCGAATGAAGACTACACCTTC
TRBV20-1	TRBJ2-7	TRBD1	.	14	CSARGWDSLYEQYF	TGCAGTGCTAGAGGCTGGGACAGTCTCTACGAGCAGTACTTC
TRBV27	TRBJ2-3	.	.	11	CASETAEGQYF	TGTGCCAGCGAAACGGCGGAAGGGCAGTATTTT
TRBV5-6	TRBJ2-5	.	many	11	CASSLKETQYF	TGTGCCAGCAGCTTAAAAGAGACCCAGTACTTC
TRBV28	TRBJ1-1	.	few	12	CASSPTGNEAFF	TGTGCCAGCAGTCCGACAGGTAATGAAGCTTTCTTT
TRBV6-5	TRBJ1-6	.	.	17	CASSYSGDWGSNSPLHF	TGTGCCAGCAGTTACTCAGGCGATTGGGGGAGTAATTCACCCCTCCACTTT
TRBV4-3	TRBJ1-1	.	.	14	CASSQEWEATEAFF	TGCGCCAGCAGCCAAGAATGGGAGGCCACTGAAGCTTTCTTT
TRBV29-1	TRBJ1-2	TRBD1	.	13	CSAPTGVVYGYTF	TGCAGCGCCCCAACAGGGGTAGTCTATGGCTACACCTTC
TRBV7-8	TRBJ2-7	.	.	16	CASSLDIQRGSYEQYF	TGTGCCAGCAGCTTAGACATTCAAAGGGGCTCCTACGAGCAGTACTTC
TRBV5-5	TRBJ2-1	.	few	14	CASSWVPISNEQFF	TGTGCCAGCAGCTGGGTTCCCATTAGTAATGAGCAGTTCTTC
TRBV28	TRBJ2-1	TRBD2	.	16	CASSSESGGDYNEQFF	TGTGCCAGCAGTTCTGAAAGCGGGGGGGATTACAATGAGCAGTTCTTC
TRBV6-1	TRBJ2-1	.	many	15	CASSLEGGVVNEQFF	TGTGCCAGCAGTTTGGAGGGTGGGGTCGTCAATGAGCAGTTCTTC
TRBV7-9	TRBJ2-5	.	few	15	CASTPPGLQKETQYF	TGTGCCAGCACCCCTCCGGGACTGCAGAAAGAGACCCAGTACTTC
TRBV4-1	TRBJ2-2	TRBD1	few	16	CASSQLTGGAAGELFF	TGCGCCAGCAGCCAACTAACAGGGGGCGCAGCCGGGGAGCTGTTTTTT
TRBV6-2/TRBV6-3	TRBJ1-6	.	.	17	CASTRTEFGLIWSPLHF	TGTGCCAGCACCAGGACCGAATTCGGCCTCATATGGTCACCCCTCCACTTT
TRBV27	TRBJ2-3	.	.	14	CASQGTSYTDTQYF	TGTGCCAGTCAGGGGACCTCATACACAGATACGCAGTATTTT
TRBV9	TRBJ1-3	.	.	15	CASSVTGLLGNTIYF	TGTGCCAGCAGCGTTACGGGGTTGTTAGGAAACACCATATATTTT
TRBV7-9	TRBJ1-1	.	.	14	CASSPYTVNTEAFF	TGTGCCAGCAGCCCATATACAGTGAACACTGAAGCTTTCTTT
TRBV24-1	TRBJ1-2	.	.	14	CATSDGSTSGGYTF	TGTGCCACCAGTGATGGGTCGACTAGCGGTGGCTACACCTTC
TRBV4-1	TRBJ1-4	TRBD1	.	15	CASSLPDRHGEKLFF	TGCGCCAGCAGCCTACCGGACAGGCATGGCGAAAAACTGTTTTTT
TRBV19	TRBJ2-2	TRBD1	.	14	CASRSTGVAGELFF	TGTGCCAGTAGGTCTACAGGGGTCGCCGGGGAGCTGTTTTTT
TRBV27	TRBJ2-3	.	many	11	CASRGTDTQYF	TGTGCCAGCAGGGGAACAGATACGCAGTATTTT
TRBV7-3	TRBJ2-1	.	many	16	CASSLSGALSYNEQFF	TGTGCCAGCAGCCTATCCGGAGCCCTCTCCTACAATGAGCAGTTCTTC
TRBV28	TRBJ1-5	.	few	14	CASNGGTRNQPQHF	TGTGCCAGCAACGGCGGGACGCGAAATCAGCCCCAGCATTTT
TRBV27	TRBJ1-1	.	.	14	CASSLSLGTTEAFF	TGTGCCAGCAGTTTATCGCTGGGGACGACTGAAGCTTTCTTT
TRBV20-1	TRBJ2-2	TRBD2	.	17	CSARDGGDAGGTGELFF	TGCAGTGCTAGAGATGGGGGGGACGCCGGGGGAACCGGGGAGCTGTTTTTT
TRBV7-8	TRBJ2-5	TRBD2	many	16	CASSSGRWRGEETQYF	TGTGCCAGCAGCTCCGGGAGGTGGCGGGGGGAAGAGACCCAGTACTTC
TRBV7-9	TRBJ2-5	.	.	14	CASTRPDGAETQYF	TGTGCCAGCACCCGCCCGGATGGGGCAGAGACCCAGTACTTC
TRBV28	TRBJ2-2	.	many	16	CASSLYKGYPSMELFF	TGTGCCAGCAGTTTATATAAGGGGTACCCTAGTATGGAGCTGTTTTTT
TRBV27	TRBJ1-1	TRBD1	few	15	CASSPLQTGGTEAFF	TGTGCCAGCTCACCTCTACAGACAGGGGGCACTGAAGCTTTCTTT
TRBV7-9	TRBJ1-1	.	few	19	CASSLDSLPADATNTEAFF	TGTGCCAGCAGCTTAGATAGTTTGCCTGCAGACGCAACGAACACTGAAGCTTTCTTT
TRBV7-6	TRBJ2-5	TRBD2	.	17	CASRGTSGAALQETQYF	TGTGCCAGCAGAGGGACTAGCGGGGCAGCGCTACAAGAGACCCAGTACTTC
TRBV7-9	TRBJ2-3	.	many	15	CASSPHMGLTDTQYF	TGTGCCAGCAGCCCCCATATGGGCTTGACAGATACGCAGTATTTT
TRBV6-6	TRBJ1-5	.	.	16	CASSPFGAGGMEPQHF	TGTGCCAGCAGCCCTTTCGGCGCAGGAGGCATGGAGCCCCAGCATTTT
TRBV4-1	TRBJ1-6	.	.	17	CASSPTASGSYNSPLHF	TGCGCCAGCAGCCCGACAGCCTCCGGCTCCTATAATTCACCCCTCCACTTT
TRBV6-2/TRBV6-3	TRBJ2-5	.	few	16	CASSYPTVVGQETQYF	TGTGCCAGCAGTTACCCGACCGTGGTGGGTCAAGAGACCCAGTACTTC